This T cell receptor beta chain appears in the sequencing data of a study of cytomegalovirus exposure and HLA in healthy donors. The CDR3 length is 14 residues. Germline V gene lookup returns CDR1 MGHRA and CDR2 YSYEKL. Trimming left V 1 base short and J 2 bases short, with 9 bases between. It was with 60 Vbeta and 13 Jbeta primers that the PCR ran. Profiling relied on immunoSEQ multiplex PCR, and the TCRdb table lists in-frame clones only, not all of them. The data show 120,000 to 150,000 clones, 55% to 70% seen once. Sequencing was done on a sample of PBMCs. This TCR was sampled from a woman aged 25-40 years in good health and CMV-seropositive. The gene calls are TRBV4-1 and TRBJ2-7, with D perhaps TRBD1 (6 bases). The CDR3 DNA follows: TGCGCCAGCAGCCAAGGGACAGCCACCTACGAGCAGTACTTC. It yields the protein CASSQGTATYEQYF.